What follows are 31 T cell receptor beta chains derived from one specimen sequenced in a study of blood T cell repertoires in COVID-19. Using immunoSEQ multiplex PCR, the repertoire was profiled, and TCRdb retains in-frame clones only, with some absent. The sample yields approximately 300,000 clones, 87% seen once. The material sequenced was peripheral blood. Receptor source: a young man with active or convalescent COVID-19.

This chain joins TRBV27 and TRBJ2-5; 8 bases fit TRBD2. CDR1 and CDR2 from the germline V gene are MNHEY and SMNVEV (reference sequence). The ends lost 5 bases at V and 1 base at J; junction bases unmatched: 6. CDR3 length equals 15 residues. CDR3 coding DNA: TGTGCCAGCAGTCAGGGACTAGTGGGCCAAGAGACCCAGTACTTC. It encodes CASSQGLVGQETQYF.

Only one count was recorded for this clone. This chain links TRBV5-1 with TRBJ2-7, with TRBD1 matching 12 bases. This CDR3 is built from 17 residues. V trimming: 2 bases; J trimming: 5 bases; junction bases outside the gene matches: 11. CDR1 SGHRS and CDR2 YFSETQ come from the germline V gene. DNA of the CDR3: TGCGCCAGCAGCTTAAACCCCACCGGGACAGGGGGCGACGAGCAGTACTTC. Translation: CASSLNPTGTGGDEQYF.

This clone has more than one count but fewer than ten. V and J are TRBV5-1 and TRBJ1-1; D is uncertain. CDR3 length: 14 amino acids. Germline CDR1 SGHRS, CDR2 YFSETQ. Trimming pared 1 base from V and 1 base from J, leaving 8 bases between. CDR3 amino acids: CASSLKPSNTEAFF. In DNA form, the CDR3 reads TGCGCCAGCAGCTTGAAGCCCTCGAACACTGAAGCTTTCTTT.

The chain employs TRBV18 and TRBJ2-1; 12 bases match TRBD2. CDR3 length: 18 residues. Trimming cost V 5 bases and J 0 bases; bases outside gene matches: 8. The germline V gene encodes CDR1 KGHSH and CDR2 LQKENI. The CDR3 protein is CASSYLTSGSLSYNEQFF. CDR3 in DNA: TGTGCCAGCTCATACCTGACTAGCGGGAGCCTCTCCTACAATGAGCAGTTCTTC.

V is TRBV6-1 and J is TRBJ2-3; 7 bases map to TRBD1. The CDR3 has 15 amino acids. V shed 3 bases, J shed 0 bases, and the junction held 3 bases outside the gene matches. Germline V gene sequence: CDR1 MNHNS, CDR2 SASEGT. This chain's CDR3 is CASSEGTASTDTQYF. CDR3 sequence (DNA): TGTGCCAGCAGTGAGGGGACAGCTAGCACAGATACGCAGTATTTT.

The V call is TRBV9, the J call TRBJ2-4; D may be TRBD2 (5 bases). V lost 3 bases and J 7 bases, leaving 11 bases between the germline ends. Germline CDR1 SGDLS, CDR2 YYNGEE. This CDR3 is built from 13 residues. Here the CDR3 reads CASSAYPGNIQYF. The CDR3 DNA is TGTGCCAGCAGCGCCTACCCGGGGAACATTCAGTACTTC.

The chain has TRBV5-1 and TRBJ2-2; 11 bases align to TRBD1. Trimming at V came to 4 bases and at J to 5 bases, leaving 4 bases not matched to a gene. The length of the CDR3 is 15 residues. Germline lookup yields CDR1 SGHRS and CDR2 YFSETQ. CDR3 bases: TGCGCCAGCAGCCAGGACAGGGGGCGGACCGGGGAGCTGTTTTTT. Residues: CASSQDRGRTGELFF.

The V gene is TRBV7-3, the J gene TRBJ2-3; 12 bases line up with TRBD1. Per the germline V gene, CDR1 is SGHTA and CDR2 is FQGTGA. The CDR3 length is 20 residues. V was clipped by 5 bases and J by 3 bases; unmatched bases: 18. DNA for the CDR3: TGTGCCAGCAGCGACCTCGGGTCCGGGACAGGGGGCGAAGGGACAGATACGCAGTATTTT. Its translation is CASSDLGSGTGGEGTDTQYF.

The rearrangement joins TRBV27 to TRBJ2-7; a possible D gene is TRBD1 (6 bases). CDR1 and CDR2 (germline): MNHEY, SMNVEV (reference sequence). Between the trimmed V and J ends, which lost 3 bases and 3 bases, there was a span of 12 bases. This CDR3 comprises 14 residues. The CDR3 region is CASSFQAGDYEQYF. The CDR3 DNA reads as TGTGCCAGCAGTTTTCAGGCAGGGGACTACGAGCAGTACTTC.

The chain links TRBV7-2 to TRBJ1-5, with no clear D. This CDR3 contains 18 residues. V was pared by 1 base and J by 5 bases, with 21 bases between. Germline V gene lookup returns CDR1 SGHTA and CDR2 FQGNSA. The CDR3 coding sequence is TGTGCCAGCAGCTTAGTAACTAGGCTGGGCCCTTTCGATCAGCCCCAGCATTTT. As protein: CASSLVTRLGPFDQPQHF.

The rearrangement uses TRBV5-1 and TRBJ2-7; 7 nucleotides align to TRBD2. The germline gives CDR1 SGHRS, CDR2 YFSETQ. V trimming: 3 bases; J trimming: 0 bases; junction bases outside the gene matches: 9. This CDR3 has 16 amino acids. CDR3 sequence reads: CASSSAGTPYSYEQYF. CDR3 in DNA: TGCGCCAGCAGCTCAGCGGGGACTCCCTACTCCTACGAGCAGTACTTC.

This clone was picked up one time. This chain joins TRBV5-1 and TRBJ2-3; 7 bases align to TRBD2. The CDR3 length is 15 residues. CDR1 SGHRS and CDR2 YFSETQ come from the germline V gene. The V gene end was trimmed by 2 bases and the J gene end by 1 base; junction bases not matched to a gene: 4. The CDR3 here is CASSFGRGGTDTQYF. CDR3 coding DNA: TGCGCCAGCAGCTTCGGACGGGGGGGCACAGATACGCAGTATTTT.

The CDR3 DNA sequence: TGTGCCAGCAGCCAAGGACTAGCGGGAGGCACAGATACGCAGTATTTT. Protein: CASSQGLAGGTDTQYF. The chain employs TRBV14 and TRBJ2-3; 12 positions match TRBD2. J was trimmed by 1 base and V by 1 base; bases with no gene match: 0. This CDR3 is built from 16 residues. CDR1 and CDR2 from the germline V gene are SGHDN and FVKESK.

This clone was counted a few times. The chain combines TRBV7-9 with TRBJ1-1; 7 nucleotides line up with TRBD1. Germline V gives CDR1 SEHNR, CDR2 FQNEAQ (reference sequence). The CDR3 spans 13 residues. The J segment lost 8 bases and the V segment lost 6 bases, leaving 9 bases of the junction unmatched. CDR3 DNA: TGTGCCAGCAGGCCAGGACAGGCAGGGGAAGCTTTCTTT. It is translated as CASRPGQAGEAFF.

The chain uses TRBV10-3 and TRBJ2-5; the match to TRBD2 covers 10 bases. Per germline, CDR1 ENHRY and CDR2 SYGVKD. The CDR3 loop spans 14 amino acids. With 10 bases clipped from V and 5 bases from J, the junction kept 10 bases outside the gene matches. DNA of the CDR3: TGTGCCACCAACCAGCGGGAGGGCGGGGAGACCCAGTACTTC. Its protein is CATNQREGGETQYF.

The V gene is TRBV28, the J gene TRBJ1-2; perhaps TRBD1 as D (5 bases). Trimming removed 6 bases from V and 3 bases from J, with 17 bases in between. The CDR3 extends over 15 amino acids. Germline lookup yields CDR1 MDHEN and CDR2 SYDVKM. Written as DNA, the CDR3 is TGTGCCAGCAGCCCCCTTCCCACAGGCGACTATGGCTACACCTTC. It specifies CASSPLPTGDYGYTF.

The CDR3 sequence is CASELGSRRTDTQYF. The CDR3 DNA follows: TGTGCCAGTGAACTCGGGAGTCGGCGCACAGATACGCAGTATTTT. The chain has TRBV6-5 and TRBJ2-3, with D possibly matching TRBD2 (6 bases). From germline, CDR1 is MNHEY and CDR2 SVGAGI. The V gene lost 9 bases and the J gene lost 1 base, with 17 bases spanning the gap. The CDR3 is made up of 15 amino acids.

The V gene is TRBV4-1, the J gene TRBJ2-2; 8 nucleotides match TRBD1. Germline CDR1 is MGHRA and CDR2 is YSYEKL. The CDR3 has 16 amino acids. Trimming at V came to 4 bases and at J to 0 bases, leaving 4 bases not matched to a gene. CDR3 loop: CASSPGDRTNTGELFF. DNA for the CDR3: TGCGCCAGCAGCCCCGGGGACAGGACGAACACCGGGGAGCTGTTTTTT.

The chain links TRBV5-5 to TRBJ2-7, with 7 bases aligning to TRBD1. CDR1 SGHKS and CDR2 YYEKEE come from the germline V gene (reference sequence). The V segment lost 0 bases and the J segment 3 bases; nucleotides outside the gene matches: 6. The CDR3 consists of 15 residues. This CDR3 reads CASSLGQGISYEQYF. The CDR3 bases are TGTGCCAGCAGCTTGGGACAGGGAATCAGCTACGAGCAGTACTTC.

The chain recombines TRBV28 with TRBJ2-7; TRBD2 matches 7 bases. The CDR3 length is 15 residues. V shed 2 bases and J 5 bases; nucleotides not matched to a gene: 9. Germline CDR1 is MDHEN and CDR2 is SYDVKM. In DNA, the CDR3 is TGTGCCAGCAGTTTACTCGGGACTACTCTCCACGAGCAGTACTTC. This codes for CASSLLGTTLHEQYF.

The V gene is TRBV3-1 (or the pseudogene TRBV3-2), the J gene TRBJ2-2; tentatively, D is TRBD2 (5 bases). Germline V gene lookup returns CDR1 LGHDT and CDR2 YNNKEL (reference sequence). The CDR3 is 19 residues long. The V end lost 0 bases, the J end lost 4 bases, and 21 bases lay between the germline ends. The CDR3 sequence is CASSQEGWWVGSPTGELFF. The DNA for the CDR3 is TGTGCCAGCAGCCAAGAGGGATGGTGGGTAGGGAGTCCCACCGGGGAGCTGTTTTTT.

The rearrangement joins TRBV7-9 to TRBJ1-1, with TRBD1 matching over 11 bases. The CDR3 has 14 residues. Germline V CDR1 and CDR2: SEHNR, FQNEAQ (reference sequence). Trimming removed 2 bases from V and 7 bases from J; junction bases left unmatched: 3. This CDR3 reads CASSLTGQGGEAFF. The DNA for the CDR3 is TGTGCCAGCAGCTTAACGGGACAGGGGGGTGAAGCTTTCTTT.

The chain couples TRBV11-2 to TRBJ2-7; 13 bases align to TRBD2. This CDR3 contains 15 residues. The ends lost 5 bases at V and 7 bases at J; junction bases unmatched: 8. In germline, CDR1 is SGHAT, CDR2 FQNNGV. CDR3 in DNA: TGTGCCAGCAGCCGTTGGACTAGCGGGAGTGAAGAGCAGTACTTC. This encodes CASSRWTSGSEEQYF. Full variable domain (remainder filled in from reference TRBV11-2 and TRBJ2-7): EAGVAQSPRYKIIEKRQSVAFWCNPISGHATLYWYQQILGQGPKLLIQFQNNGVVDDSQLPKDRFSAERLKGVDSTLKIQPAKLEDSAVYLCASSRWTSGSEEQYFGPGTRLTVT.

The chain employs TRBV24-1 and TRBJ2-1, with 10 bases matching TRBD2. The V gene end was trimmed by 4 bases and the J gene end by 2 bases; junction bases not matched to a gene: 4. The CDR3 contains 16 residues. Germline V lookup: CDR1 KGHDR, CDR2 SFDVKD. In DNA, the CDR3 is TGTGCCACCAGTGACTCGAGCGGGAGGGCCTACAATGAGCAGTTCTTC. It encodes CATSDSSGRAYNEQFF.

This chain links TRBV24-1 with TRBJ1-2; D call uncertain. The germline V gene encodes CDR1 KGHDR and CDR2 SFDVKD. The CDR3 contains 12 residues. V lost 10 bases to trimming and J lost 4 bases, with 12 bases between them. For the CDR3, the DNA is TGTGCCACGAGTTCCGGAGTCTATGGCTACACCTTC. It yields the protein CATSSGVYGYTF.

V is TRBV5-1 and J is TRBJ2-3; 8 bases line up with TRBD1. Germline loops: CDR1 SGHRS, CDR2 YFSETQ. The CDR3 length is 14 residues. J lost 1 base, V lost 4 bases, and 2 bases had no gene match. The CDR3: CASSKTGGTDTQYF. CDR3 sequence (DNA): TGCGCCAGCAGCAAGACAGGGGGCACAGATACGCAGTATTTT.

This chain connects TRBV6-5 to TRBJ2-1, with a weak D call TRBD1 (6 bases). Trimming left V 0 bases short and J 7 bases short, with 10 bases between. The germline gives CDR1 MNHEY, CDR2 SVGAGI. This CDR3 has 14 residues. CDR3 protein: CASSYSTGSNEQFF. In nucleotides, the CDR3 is TGTGCCAGCAGTTACTCTACAGGGTCGAATGAGCAGTTCTTC.

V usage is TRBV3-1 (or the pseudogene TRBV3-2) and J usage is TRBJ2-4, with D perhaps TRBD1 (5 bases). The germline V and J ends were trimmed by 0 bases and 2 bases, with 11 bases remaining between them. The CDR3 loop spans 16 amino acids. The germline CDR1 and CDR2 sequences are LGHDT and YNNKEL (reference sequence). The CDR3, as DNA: TGTGCCAGCAGCCAAGAAGCAGGGATATCCAAAAACATTCAGTACTTC. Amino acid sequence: CASSQEAGISKNIQYF.

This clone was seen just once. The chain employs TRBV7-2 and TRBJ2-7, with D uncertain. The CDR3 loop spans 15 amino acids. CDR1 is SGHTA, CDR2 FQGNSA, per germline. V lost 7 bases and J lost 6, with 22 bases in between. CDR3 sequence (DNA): TGTGCCAGCACCCTGGCAGGCTCCTTGTCAGGCGAGCAGTACTTC. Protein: CASTLAGSLSGEQYF.

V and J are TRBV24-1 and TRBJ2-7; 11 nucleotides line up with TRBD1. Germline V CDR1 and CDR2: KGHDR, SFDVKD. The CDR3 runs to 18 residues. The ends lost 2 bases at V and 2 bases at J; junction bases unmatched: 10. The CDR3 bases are TGTGCCACCAGTGATTCCAATCGGGACAGGGGGTCGACCTACGAGCAGTACTTC. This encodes CATSDSNRDRGSTYEQYF.

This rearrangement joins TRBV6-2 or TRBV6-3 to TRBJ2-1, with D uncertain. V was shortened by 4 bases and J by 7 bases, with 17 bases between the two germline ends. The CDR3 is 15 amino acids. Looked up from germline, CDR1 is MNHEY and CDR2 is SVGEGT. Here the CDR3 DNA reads TGTGCCAGCAGTTCGGCGCCCGCGGCTAGTAATGAGCAGTTCTTC. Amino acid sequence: CASSSAPAASNEQFF.